This entry concerns a single T cell receptor (beta chain). The V end was cut by 0 bases, the J end by 7 bases, with 13 bases between. This CDR3 has 14 amino acids. Germline loops: CDR1 SGHKS, CDR2 YYEKEE (reference sequence). PCR employed 60 Vbeta and 13 Jbeta primers. The repertoire was sequenced with immunoSEQ multiplex PCR; TCRdb's copy has only in-frame clones and lacks some. The data hold about 130,000 clones, with roughly 70% observed a single time. The data were taken from a study of cytomegalovirus exposure and HLA in healthy donors. This chain uses TRBV5-5 with TRBJ1-1; possibly TRBD1 for D (5 bases). This TCR derives from a man in his late teens or twenties in good health and CMV-seropositive. What was sequenced was PBMCs. CDR3 DNA sequence: TGTGCCAGCAGCTTGGGGATGCAGGGCGGTGAAGCTTTCTTT. This sequence encodes CASSLGMQGGEAFF.